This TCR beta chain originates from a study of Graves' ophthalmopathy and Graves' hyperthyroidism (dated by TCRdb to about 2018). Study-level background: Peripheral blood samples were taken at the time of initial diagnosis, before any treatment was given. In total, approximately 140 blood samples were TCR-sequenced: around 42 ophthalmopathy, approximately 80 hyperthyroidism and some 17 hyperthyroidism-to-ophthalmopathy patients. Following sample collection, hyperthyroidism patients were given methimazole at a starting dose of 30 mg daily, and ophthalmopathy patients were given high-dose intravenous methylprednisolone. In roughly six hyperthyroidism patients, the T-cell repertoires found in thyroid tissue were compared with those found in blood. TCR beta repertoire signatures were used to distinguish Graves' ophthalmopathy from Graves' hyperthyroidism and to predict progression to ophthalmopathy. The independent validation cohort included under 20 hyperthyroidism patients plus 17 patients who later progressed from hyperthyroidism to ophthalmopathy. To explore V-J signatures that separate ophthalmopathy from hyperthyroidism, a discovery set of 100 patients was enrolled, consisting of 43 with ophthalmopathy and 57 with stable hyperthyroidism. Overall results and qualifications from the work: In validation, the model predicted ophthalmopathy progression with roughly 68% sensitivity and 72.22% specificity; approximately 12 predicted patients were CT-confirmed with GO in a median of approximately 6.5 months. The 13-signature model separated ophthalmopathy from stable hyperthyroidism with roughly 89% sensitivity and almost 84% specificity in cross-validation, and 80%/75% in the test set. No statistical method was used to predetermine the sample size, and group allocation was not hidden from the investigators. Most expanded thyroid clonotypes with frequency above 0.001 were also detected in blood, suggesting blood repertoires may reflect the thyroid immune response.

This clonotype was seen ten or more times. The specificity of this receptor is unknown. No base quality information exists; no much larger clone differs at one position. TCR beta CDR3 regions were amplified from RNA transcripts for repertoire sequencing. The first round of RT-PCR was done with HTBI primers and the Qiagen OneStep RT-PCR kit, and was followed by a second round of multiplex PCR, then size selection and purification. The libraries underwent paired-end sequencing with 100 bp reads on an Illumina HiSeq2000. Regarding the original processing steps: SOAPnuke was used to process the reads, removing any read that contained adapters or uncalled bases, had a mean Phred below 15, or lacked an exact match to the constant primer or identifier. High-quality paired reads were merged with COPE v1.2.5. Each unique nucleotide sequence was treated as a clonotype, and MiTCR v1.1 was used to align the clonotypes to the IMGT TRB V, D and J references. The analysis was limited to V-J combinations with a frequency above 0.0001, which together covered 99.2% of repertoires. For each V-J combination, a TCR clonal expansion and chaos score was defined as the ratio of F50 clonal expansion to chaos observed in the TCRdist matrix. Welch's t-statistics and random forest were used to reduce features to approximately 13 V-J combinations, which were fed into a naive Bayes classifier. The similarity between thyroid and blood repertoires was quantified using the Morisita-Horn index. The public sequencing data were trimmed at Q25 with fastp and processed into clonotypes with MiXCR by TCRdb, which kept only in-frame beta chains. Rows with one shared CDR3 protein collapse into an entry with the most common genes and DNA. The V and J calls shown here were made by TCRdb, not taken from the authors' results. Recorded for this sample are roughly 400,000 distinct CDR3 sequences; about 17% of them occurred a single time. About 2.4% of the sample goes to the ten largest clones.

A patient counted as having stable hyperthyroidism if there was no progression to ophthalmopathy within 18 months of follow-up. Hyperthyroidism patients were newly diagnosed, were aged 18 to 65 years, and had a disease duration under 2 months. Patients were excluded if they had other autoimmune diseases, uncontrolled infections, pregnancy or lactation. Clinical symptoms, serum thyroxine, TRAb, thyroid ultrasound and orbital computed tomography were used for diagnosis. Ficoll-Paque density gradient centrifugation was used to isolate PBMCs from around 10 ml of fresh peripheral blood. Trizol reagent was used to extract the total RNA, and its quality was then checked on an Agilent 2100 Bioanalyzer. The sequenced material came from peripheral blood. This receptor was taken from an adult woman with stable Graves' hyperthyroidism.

The DNA sequence follows: TGCGCCAGCAGCTGGAGCGGGGGGGAGACCGGGGAGCTGTTTTTT. Translated, this is CASSWSGGETGELFF. The chain links TRBV5-1 with TRBJ2-2, and 10 junction bases match TRBD2. CDR1 and CDR2 are drawn from the germline V gene: SGHRS, YFSETQ. V trim: 3 bases; J trim: 5 bases; unmatched bases: 4. The CDR3 starts with the cysteine, ends with the phenylalanine, and has 15 residues. The read is trimmed to its CDR3 DNA, 45 bases read in frame from base 1.